There are many counts of the clone carrying this T cell receptor beta chain. No antigen is known for it. TCRdb re-called the 5' RACE reads with MiXCR, one entry per CDR3 protein. The sample has 650,000 to 800,000 distinct CDR3 sequences; about 20% are singletons. This CDR3 contains 15 residues. The germline V gene has CDR1 SGHRS and CDR2 YFSETQ. Trimming pared 0 bases from V and 4 bases from J, leaving 13 bases between. This entry comes from a study of CD8 T cells in ankylosing spondylitis. Study-level findings and limits: For ankylosing spondylitis blood, a TCR beta motif of several highly homologous variants appeared characteristic.

The TCR was taken from a male donor with ankylosing spondylitis. The chain couples TRBV5-1 to TRBJ1-2; a weak D match, TRBD1 (5 bases). The sample was blood, either unsorted or a sorted T cell fraction (not recorded which). This chain's CDR3 is CASSLEWDGTYGYTF. CDR3 nucleotides: TGCGCCAGCAGCTTGGAATGGGATGGGACCTATGGCTACACCTTC.